This T cell receptor beta chain was recorded in a study of cytotoxic CD8 clonotypes in ibrutinib-treated CLL (dated by TCRdb to the early 2020s). The study in broad terms: The cohort had 11 relapsed/refractory and about 15 treatment-naive patients; approximately 17 were IGHV unmutated. Response samples were taken after a median of about a year on treatment, ranging from 6 to 36 months. Partial responses were observed in about 25 patients and complete responses in 2; after a median follow-up of around 68 months, remission was maintained in 14 patients and progression was observed in approximately 12. Cryopreserved peripheral blood mononuclear cells were obtained prior to treatment, at the time of response, and at either disease progression or sustained remission. On average, each sample had about 250,000 productive templates and roughly 95,000 productive rearrangements. Patients were still on ibrutinib when every remission and progressive disease sample was collected. Longitudinal samples were available for about 30% of the roughly 90 trial participants. What the authors observed across the whole study: Public clonotypes were rare and either shrank or stayed stable during treatment, and the rise in clonality at ibrutinib response reflected expansion of private clonotypes. Baseline clonality was found to be higher than that of age-matched healthy donors and was strongly correlated with circulating CD8+ T-cell counts. At ibrutinib response clonality went up, during sustained remission it held steady, and at progression it dropped back toward baseline. Sampling times were not matched between patients in sustained remission and patients whose disease was progressing, and lymph node repertoires were not examined.

A MiSeq instrument was used for deep resolution sequencing, which targeted depths ranging from 1 in 1 million up to 1 in 200,000 T cells, with coverage averaging 10x for each clonotype. The immunoSEQ hsTCRB Kit was used to generate TCR beta libraries. The study's own analysis went as follows. ImmunoSEQ Data Assistant and ImmunoSEQ Analyzer were used for data analysis, and V, D and J genes were assigned according to IMGT definitions. Clonality, with values ranging from 0 to 1, was calculated as one minus the normalized Shannon entropy of productive rearrangement frequencies. Only overrepresented clonotypes making up at least 0.05% of each patient's repertoire were included in the public clonotype analysis. Repertoires from approximately 12 age-matched healthy donors in immuneACCESS were used as clonality controls. TCRdb re-hosts the immuneACCESS table, in-frame sequences only. Its copies lack some clones; in the studies checked, an unresolved V gene accounts for under half of them, and the cause for the rest is not known. V and J calls and clone size are as listed in that table; D and trimming were resolved from the DNA. This sample is represented by about 180,000 clones; about four fifths of them were singletons. The top ten clonotypes cover roughly 4.6% of the sample.

Regarding this clone: Its target antigen remains unknown. Within one base of it there is no much larger clone, and no base qualities were kept.

Relative to germline, V is missing 6 bases and J is missing 5 bases, with 7 bases of the junction outside any gene match. Looking up the germline V gene yields CDR1 MNHEY and CDR2 SVGAGI. Reading from cysteine to phenylalanine, the CDR3 counts 14 amino acids. Only the CDR3 DNA is retained, 42 bases long and in frame from the first base. Reading the label with the study, this specimen's time point is: approximately 2 years on ibrutinib. For TCR beta library preparation, roughly 2 micrograms of genomic DNA were isolated from cryopreserved PBMCs. Longitudinal blood samples from CLL patients on ibrutinib monotherapy underwent high-throughput TCR beta sequencing. Patients were enrolled in a phase 2 open-label single-center ibrutinib monotherapy trial.

The TCR originated in a human donor with chronic lymphocytic leukemia. The source was PBMCs, collected after 24 months of ibrutinib treatment. Recombination connected TRBV6-5 to TRBJ1-2; TRBD1 agrees with 9 junctional bases. The nucleotide sequence is TGTGCCAGCAGACTACCCGGGACAGGGTATGGCTACACCTTC. Translated, this gives CASRLPGTGYGYTF.